Sequencing of this T cell receptor (beta chain) was carried out in a study of pediatric ulcerative colitis. Points from the study as a whole: Ulcerative colitis patients shared more blood-rectal clones than controls.

The survey-level immunoSEQ assay was used. The method was immunoSEQ multiplex PCR; TCRdb's version includes in-frame clones alone and lacks a portion of them. The table lists 10,000 to 12,000 clones, 80% to 90% of them singletons, with approximately 3.9% in the top ten. One to two pinch biopsies were taken from the rectum during colonoscopy. CDR1 is MNHNY, CDR2 SVGAGI, per germline (reference sequence). The CDR3 contains 15 residues. Deletions cut 1 base from V and 4 bases from J, with 13 bases between. This clone was detected only a few times. Its antigen is undetermined. The sequence came from a girl aged 5 to 17 who was a control in a study of pediatric ulcerative colitis. The sample consisted of gut tissue. The chain employs TRBV6-6 and TRBJ1-2, with D possibly being TRBD1 (5 bases). CDR3 sequence reads: CASSYLVGTSYGYTF. The CDR3 DNA reads TGTGCCAGCAGTTACTTGGTAGGGACCTCCTATGGCTACACCTTC.